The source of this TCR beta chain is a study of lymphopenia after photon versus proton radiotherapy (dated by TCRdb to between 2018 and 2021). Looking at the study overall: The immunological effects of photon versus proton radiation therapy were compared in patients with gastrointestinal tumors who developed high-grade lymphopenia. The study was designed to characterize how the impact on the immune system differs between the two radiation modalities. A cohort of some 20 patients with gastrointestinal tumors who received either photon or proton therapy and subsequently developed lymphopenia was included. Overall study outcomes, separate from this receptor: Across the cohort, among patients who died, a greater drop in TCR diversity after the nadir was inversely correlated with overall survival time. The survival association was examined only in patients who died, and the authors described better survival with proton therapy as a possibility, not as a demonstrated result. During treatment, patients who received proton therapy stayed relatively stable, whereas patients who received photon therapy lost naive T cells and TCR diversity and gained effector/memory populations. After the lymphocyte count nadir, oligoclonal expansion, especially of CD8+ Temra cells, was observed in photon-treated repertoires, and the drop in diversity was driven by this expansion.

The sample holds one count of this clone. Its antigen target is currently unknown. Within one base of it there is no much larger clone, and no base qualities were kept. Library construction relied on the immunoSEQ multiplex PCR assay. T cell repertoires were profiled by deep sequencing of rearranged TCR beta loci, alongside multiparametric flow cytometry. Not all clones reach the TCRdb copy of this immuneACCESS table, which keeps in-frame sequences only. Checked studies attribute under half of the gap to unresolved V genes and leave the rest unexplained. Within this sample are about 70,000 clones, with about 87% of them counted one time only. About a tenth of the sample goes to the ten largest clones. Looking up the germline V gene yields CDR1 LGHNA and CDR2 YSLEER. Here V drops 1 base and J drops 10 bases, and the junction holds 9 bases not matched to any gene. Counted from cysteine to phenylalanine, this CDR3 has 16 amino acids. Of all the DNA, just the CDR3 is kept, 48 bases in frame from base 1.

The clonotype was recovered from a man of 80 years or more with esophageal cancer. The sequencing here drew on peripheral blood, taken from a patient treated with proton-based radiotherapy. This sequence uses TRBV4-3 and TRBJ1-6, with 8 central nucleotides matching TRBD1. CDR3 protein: CASSQGRTGLGSPLHF. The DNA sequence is TGCGCCAGCAGCCAAGGGAGGACAGGGTTAGGATCACCCCTCCACTTT.